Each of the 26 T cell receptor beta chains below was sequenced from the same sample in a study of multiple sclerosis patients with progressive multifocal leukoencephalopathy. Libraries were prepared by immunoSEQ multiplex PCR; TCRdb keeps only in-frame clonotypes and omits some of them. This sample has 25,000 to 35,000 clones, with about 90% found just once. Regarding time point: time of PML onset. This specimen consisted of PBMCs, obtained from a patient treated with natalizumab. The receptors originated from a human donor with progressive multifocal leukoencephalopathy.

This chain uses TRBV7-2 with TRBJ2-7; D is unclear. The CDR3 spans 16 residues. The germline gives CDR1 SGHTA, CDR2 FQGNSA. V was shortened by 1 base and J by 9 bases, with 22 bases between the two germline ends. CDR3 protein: CASSLGRRPSSEVQYF. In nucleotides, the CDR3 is TGTGCCAGCAGCTTAGGCCGGCGACCAAGCTCTGAGGTGCAGTACTTC.

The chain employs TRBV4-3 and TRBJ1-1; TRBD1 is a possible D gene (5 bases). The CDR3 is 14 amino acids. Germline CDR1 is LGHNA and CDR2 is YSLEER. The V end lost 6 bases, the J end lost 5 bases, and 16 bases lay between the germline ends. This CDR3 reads CASRYSSGITEAFF. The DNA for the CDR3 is TGCGCCAGCAGGTACAGTTCAGGGATTACTGAAGCTTTCTTT.

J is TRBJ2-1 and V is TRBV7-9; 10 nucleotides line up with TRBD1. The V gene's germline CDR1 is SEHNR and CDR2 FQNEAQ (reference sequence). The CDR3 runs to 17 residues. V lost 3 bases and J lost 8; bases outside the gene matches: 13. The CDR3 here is CASSFPTGTGDRDEQFF. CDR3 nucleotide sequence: TGTGCCAGCAGCTTTCCGACCGGGACAGGGGACCGGGATGAGCAGTTCTTC.

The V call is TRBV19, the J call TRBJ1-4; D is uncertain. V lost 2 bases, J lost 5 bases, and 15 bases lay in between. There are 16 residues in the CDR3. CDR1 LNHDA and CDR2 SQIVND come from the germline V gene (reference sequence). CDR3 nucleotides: TGTGCCAGTAGTATACGGCCACGCGCTTCAAATGAAAAACTGTTTTTT. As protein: CASSIRPRASNEKLFF.

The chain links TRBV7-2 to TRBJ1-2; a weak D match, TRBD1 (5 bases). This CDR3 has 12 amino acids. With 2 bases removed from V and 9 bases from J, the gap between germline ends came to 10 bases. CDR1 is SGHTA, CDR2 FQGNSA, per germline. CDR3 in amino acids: CASSLYDSSYTF. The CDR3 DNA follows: TGTGCCAGCAGCTTATACGACAGCAGCTACACCTTC. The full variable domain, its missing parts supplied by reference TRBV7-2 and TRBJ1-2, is GAGVSQSPSNKVTEKGKDVELRCDPISGHTALYWYRQSLGQGLEFLIYFQGNSAPDKSGLPSDRFSAERTGGSVSTLTIQRTQQEDSAVYLCASSLYDSSYTFGSGTRLTVV.

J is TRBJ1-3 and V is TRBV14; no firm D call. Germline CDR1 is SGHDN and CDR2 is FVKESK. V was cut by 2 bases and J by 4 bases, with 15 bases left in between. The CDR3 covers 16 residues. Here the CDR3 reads CASSQPRTGSGNTIYF. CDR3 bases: TGTGCCAGCAGCCAACCGAGAACTGGTTCGGGAAACACCATATATTTT.

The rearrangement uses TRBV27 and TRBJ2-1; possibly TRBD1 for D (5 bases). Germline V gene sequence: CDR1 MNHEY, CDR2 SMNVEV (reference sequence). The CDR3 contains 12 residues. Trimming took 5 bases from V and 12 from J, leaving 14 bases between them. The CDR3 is CASSDTGRGQFF. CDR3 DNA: TGTGCCAGCAGTGATACAGGCCGCGGGCAGTTCTTC.

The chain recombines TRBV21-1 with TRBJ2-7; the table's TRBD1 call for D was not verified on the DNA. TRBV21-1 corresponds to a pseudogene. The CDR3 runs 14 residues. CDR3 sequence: CAQSMAAQGDEQYF. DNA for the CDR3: TGTGCCCAGAGCATGGCAGCTCAAGGGGACGAGCAGTACTTC.

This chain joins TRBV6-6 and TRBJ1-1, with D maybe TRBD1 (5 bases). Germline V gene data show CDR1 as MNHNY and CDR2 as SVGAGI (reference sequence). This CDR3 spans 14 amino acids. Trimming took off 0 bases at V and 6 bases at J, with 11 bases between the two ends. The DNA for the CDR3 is TGTGCCAGCAGTTACTCACAGGCCCTGCCTGAAGCTTTCTTT. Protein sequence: CASSYSQALPEAFF.

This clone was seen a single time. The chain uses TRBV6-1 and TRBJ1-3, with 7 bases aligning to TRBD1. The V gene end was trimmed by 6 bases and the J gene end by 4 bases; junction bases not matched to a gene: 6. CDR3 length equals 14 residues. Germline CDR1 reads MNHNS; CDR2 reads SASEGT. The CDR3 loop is CASRQPDRGNTIYF. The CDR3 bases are TGTGCCAGCAGGCAACCGGACAGGGGAAACACCATATATTTT.

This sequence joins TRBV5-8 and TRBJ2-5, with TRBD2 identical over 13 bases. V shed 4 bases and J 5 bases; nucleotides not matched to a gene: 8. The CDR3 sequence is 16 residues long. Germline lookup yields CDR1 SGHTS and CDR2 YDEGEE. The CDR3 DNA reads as TGTGCCAGCAGCCCCGGACTAGCGGGAGACGGGGAGACCCAGTACTTC. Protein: CASSPGLAGDGETQYF. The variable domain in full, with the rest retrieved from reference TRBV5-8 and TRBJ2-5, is EAGVTQSPTHLIKTRGQQATLRCSPISGHTSVYWYQQALGLGLQFLLWYDEGEERNRGNFPPRFSGRQFPNYSSELNVNALELEDSALYLCASSPGLAGDGETQYFGPGTRLLVL.

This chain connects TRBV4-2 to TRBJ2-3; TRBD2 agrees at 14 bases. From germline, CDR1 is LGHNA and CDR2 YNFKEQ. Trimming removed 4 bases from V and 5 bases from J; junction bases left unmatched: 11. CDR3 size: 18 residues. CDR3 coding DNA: TGTGCCAGCAGCCGACCTCCGGGACTAGCGGGAGCGTTAGATACGCAGTATTTT. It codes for CASSRPPGLAGALDTQYF.

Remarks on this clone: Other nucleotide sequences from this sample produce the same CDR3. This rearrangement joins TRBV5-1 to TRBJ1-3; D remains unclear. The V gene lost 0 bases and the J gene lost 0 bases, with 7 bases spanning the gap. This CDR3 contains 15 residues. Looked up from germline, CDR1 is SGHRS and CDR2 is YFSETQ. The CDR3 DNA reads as TGCGCCAGCAGCTTGGCCGGGGTCTCTGGAAACACCATATATTTT. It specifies CASSLAGVSGNTIYF.

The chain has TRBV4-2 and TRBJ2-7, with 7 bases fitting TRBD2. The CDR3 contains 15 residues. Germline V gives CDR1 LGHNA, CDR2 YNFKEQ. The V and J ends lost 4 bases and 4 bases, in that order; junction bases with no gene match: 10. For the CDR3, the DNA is TGTGCCAGCAGCCCCGCTAGCGGTGATTTTTACGAGCAGTACTTC. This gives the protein CASSPASGDFYEQYF.

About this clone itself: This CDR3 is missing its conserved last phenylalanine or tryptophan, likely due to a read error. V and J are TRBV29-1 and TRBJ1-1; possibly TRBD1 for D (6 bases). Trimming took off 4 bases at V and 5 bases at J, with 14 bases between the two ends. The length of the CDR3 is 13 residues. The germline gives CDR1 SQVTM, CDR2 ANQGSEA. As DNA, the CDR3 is TGCAGCGTTGGGGCGGGGGGCAGAACTGAAGCTTTCCTT. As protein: CSVGAGGRTEAFL.

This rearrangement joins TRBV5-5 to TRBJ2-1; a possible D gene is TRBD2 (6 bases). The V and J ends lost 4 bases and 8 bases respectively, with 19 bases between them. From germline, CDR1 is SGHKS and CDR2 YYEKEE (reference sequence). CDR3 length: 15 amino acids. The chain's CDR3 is CASSNLAGLTDEQFF. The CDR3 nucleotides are TGTGCCAGCAGCAACCTGGCGGGACTGACGGATGAGCAGTTCTTC.

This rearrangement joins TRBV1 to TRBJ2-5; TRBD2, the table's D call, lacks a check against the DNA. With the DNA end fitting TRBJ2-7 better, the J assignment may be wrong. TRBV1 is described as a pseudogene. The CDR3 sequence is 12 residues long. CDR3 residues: CTSSQQTLEQYF. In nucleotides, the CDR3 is TGCACCAGCAGCCAGCAGACTCTCGAGCAGTACTTC.

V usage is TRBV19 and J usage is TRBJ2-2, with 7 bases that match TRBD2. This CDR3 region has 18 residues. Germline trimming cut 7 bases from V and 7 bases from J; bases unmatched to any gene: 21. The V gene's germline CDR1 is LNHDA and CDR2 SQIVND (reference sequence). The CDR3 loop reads CASNKGPGLLADGGELFF. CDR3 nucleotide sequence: TGTGCCAGTAACAAAGGCCCGGGACTCCTAGCGGATGGCGGGGAGCTGTTTTTT.

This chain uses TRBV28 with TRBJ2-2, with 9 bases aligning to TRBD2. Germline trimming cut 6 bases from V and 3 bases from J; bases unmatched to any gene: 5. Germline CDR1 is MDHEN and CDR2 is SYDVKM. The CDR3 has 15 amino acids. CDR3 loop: CASRASGDHTGELFF. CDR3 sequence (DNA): TGTGCCAGCAGGGCTAGCGGGGATCACACCGGGGAGCTGTTTTTT.

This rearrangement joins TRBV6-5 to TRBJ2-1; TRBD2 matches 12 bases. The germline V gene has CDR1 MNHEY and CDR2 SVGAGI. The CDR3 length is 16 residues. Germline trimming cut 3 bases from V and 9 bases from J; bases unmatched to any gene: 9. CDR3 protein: CASSYLTSGRRSEQFF. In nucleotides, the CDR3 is TGTGCCAGCAGTTATCTGACTAGCGGGAGAAGAAGTGAGCAGTTCTTC.

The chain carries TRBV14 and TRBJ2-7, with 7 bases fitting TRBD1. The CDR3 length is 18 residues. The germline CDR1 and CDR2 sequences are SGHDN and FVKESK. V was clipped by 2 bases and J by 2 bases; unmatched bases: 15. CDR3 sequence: CASSQPPPGQSVAYEQYF. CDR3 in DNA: TGTGCCAGCAGCCAACCTCCCCCGGGACAGTCAGTAGCCTACGAGCAGTACTTC.

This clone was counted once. The CDR3 DNA reads as TGCGCCAGCAGCCCAGGGGGGCAGGCCTCTGAAGCTTTCTTT. Its protein product is CASSPGGQASEAFF. The chain is built from TRBV10-2 and TRBJ1-1, with 7 bases aligning to TRBD1. The J segment lost 6 bases and the V segment lost 6 bases, leaving 10 bases of the junction unmatched. Germline assignment: CDR1 WSHSY and CDR2 SAAADI. The CDR3 has 14 amino acids.

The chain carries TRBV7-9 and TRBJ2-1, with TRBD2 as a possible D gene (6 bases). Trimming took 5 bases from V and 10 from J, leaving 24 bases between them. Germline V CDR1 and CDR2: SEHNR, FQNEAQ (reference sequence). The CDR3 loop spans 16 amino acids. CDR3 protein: CASSLFPPNLRGEQFF. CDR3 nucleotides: TGTGCCAGCAGCCTGTTCCCACCAAACCTCCGGGGGGAGCAGTTCTTC.

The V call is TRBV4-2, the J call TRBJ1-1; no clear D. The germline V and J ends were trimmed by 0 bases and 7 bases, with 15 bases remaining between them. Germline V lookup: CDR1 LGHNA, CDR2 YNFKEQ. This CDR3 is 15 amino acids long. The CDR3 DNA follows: TGTGCCAGCAGCCAAGATAGGTCACGGGCCCGTGAAGCTTTCTTT. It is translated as CASSQDRSRAREAFF.

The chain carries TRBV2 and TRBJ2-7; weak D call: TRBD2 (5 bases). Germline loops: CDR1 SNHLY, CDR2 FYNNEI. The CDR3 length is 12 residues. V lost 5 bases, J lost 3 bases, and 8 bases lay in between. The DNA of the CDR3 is TGTGCCAGCAGTCTAGCTAGCTACGAGCAGTACTTC. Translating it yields CASSLASYEQYF. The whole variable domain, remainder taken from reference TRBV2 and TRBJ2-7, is EPEVTQTPSHQVTQMGQEVILRCVPISNHLYFYWYRQILGQKVEFLVSFYNNEISEKSEIFDDQFSVERPDGSNFTLKIRSTKLEDSAMYFCASSLASYEQYFGPGTRLTVT.

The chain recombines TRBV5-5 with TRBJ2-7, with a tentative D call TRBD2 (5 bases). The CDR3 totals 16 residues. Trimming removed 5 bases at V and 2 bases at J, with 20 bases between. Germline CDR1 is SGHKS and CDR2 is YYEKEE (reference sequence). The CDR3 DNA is TGTGCCAGCAGGATGTCTGAGGGCCTCCTGACCTACGAGCAGTACTTC. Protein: CASRMSEGLLTYEQYF.